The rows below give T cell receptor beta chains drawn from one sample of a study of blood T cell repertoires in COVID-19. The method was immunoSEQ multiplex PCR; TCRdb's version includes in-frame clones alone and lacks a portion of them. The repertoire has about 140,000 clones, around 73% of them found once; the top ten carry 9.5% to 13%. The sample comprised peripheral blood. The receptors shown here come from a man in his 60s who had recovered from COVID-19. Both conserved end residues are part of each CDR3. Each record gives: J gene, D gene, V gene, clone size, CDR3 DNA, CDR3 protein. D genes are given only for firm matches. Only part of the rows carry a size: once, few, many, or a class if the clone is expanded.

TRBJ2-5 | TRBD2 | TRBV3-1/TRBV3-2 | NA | TGTGCCACCGGACTAGCGGGGGGTCAAGAGACCCAGTACTTC | CATGLAGGQETQYF
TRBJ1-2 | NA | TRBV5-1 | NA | TGCGCCAGCAGCTTGGCCGCCGGGGAGGGCTATGGCTACACCTTC | CASSLAAGEGYGYTF
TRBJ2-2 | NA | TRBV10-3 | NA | TGTGCCATCAGTGCCCGTGACGGGGAAACGCCCGGGGAGCTGTTTTTT | CAISARDGETPGELFF
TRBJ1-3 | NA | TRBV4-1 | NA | TGCGCCAGCAGCCGATTGGGGATGGCAGGCCCGAGGGCCTCTGGAAACACCATATATTTT | CASSRLGMAGPRASGNTIYF
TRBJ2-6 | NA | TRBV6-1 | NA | TGTGCCAGCAGTGTGTGGACTGGGACTGGGGCCAACGTCCTGACTTTC | CASSVWTGTGANVLTF
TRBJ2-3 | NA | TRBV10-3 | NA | TGTGCCATCAGCGTCGGGGGACCGTCAGCAGATACGCAGTATTTT | CAISVGGPSADTQYF
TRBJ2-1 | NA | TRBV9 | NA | TGTGCCAGCAGCGTGGTTATGAGGTCCAAGGCCAATGAGCAGTTCTTC | CASSVVMRSKANEQFF
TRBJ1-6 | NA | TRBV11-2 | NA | TGTGCCAGCAGCTTAACCCGGGGAGGAGGTAATTCACCCCTCCACTTT | CASSLTRGGGNSPLHF
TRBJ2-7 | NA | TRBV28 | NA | TGTGCCAGCGGACCCGCGCAGGGTCAGTACTTC | CASGPAQGQYF
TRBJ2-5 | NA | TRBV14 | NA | TGTGCCAGCAGCCAAGACCCCAGGGGGGTAGGGACCCAGTACTTC | CASSQDPRGVGTQYF
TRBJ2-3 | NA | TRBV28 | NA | TGTGCCAGCAGTTTAGGGGGCCAGGGTGATACGCAGTATTTT | CASSLGGQGDTQYF
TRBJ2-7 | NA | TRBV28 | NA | TGTGCCAGCAGTTTATCCGGGGGACTCTTCTACGAGCAGTACTTC | CASSLSGGLFYEQYF
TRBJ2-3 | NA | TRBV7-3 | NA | TGTGCCAGCAGCGTAAGCTTAGCAGATACGCAGTATTTT | CASSVSLADTQYF
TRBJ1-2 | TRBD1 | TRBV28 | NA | TGTGCCAGCAGTCCGGGGGACAGGGGCTATGGCTACACCTTC | CASSPGDRGYGYTF
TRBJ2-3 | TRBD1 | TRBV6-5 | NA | TGTGCCAGCAGGAGACAGGGGGGCACAGATACGCAGTATTTT | CASRRQGGTDTQYF
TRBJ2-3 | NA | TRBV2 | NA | TGTGCCAGCAGTGGACAGGGCACAGATACGCAGTATTTT | CASSGQGTDTQYF
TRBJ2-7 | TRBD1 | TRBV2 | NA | TGTGCCAGCAATTCCGGGACAGGGGGCGAGCAGTACTTC | CASNSGTGGEQYF
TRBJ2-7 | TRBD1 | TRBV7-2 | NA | TGTGCCAGCAGCTTAGTGGGACAGGGGGCCAGCTCCTACGAGCAGTACTTC | CASSLVGQGASSYEQYF
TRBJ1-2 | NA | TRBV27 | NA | TGTGCCAGCAGTTCTTTTAGTGGGCCCTCTATATCCTATGGCTACACCTTC | CASSSFSGPSISYGYTF
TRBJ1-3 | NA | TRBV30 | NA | TGTGCCTGGAGTACAGGCTCTGGAAACACCATATATTTT | CAWSTGSGNTIYF
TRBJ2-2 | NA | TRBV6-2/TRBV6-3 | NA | TGTGCCAGCAGTTTTGGCCCGAACGCCGGGGAGCTGTTTTTT | CASSFGPNAGELFF
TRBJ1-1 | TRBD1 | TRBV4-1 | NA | TGCGCCAGCAGCCAAGGGGGACAGGGGCTGAACACTGAAGCTTTCTTT | CASSQGGQGLNTEAFF
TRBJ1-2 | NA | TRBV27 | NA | TGTGCCAGTTCAGCGGCCAACTATGGCTACACCTTC | CASSAANYGYTF
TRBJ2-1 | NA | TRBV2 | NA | TGTGCCAGCAGTGAAGCGCTGCAGTTTCGTGAGCAGTTCTTC | CASSEALQFREQFF
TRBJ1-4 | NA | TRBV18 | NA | TGTGCCAGCTCAGTCAGTGAAAAACTGTTTTTT | CASSVSEKLFF
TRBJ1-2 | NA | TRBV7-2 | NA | TGTGCCAGCAGCGCAAGACTAACTTATGGCTACACCTTC | CASSARLTYGYTF
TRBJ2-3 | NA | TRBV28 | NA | TGTGCCAGCAGTTTACCCTCTGGCGGGATTGGGGCAGATACGCAGTATTTT | CASSLPSGGIGADTQYF
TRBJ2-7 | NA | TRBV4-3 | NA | TGCGCCAGCAGCCAAGATGACTCCTCACCCCGCTCCTACGAGCAGTACTTC | CASSQDDSSPRSYEQYF
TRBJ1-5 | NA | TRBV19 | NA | TGTGCCAGTAGTCCTCAGATTAGCAATCAGCCCCAGCATTTT | CASSPQISNQPQHF
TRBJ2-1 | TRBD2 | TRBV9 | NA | TGTGCCAGCAGCACCAGCGGCGGGGGAATGGACAATGAGCAGTTCTTC | CASSTSGGGMDNEQFF
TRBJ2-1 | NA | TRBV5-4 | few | TGTGCCAGCAGCTTGGTTGGGCTAGCGCAAAATGAGCAGTTCTTC | CASSLVGLAQNEQFF
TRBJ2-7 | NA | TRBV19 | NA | TGTGCCAGTACCTCGTACCCGGGGGGCCACGAGCAGTACTTC | CASTSYPGGHEQYF
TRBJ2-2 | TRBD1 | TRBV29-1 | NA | TGCAGCGGTTTGGGGACAGGGGGAACCGGGGAGCTGTTTTTT | CSGLGTGGTGELFF
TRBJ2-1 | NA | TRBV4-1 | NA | TGCGCCAGCAGCCGGCGAGGGGGCAATGAGCAGTTCTTC | CASSRRGGNEQFF
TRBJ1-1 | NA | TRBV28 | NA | TGTGCCACCCGAAGATCGGGGTTTGCCCTGAACACTGAAGCTTTCTTT | CATRRSGFALNTEAFF
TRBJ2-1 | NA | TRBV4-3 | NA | TGCGCCAGCAGCCAAGATTCAGCCAGCGGGTACAATGAGCAGTTCTTC | CASSQDSASGYNEQFF
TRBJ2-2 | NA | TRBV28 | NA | TGTGCCAGCAGTTTGGTTCTATCCGGGGAGCTGTTTTTT | CASSLVLSGELFF
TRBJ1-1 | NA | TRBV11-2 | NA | TGTGCCAGCAGCTACGGGGGGTTGTCTGAAGCTTTCTTT | CASSYGGLSEAFF
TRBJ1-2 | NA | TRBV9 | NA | TGTGCCAGCAGCGTAGCGTTCAACTATGGCTACACCTTC | CASSVAFNYGYTF
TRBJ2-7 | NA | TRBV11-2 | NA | TGTGCCAGCAGCTCCTCCGTTGAGGCGGGCGAGCAGTACTTC | CASSSSVEAGEQYF
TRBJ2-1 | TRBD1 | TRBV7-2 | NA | TGTGCCAGCAGCTTAGCGGGACAGGGATACAATGAGCAGTTCTTC | CASSLAGQGYNEQFF
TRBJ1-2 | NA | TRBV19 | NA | TGTGCCAGTAGTATTGACAGAGAGCTTAACTATGGCTACACCTTC | CASSIDRELNYGYTF
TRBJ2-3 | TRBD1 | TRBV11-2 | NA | TGTGCCAGCAGCCCAAAGACAGGGGTGGGATTCACAGATACGCAGTATTTT | CASSPKTGVGFTDTQYF
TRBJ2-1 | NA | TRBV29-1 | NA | TGCAGCGTGCTCGGGACTCCGTCCTACAATGAGCAGTTCTTC | CSVLGTPSYNEQFF
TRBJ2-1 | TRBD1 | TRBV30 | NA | TGTGCCTGGAGGGACAGGGAATGGGGAGAGCAGTTCTTC | CAWRDREWGEQFF
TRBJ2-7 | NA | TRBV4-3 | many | TGCGCCAGCAGCCAAGATTCCGGGGTCCTCCGCTCCTACGAGCAGTACTTC | CASSQDSGVLRSYEQYF
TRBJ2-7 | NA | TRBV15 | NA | TGTGCCACCAGCAGACAAAGAGGGCGCGACGAGCAGTACTTC | CATSRQRGRDEQYF
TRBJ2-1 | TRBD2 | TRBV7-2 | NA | TGTGCCAGCACCCTCTTGCGGGGGGCCCACAATGAGCAGTTCTTC | CASTLLRGAHNEQFF
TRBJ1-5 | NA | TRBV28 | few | TGTGCCAGCAATTCATACGGGAGAAGCAATCAGCCCCAGCATTTT | CASNSYGRSNQPQHF
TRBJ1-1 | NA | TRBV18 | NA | TGTGCCAGCTCAACCACGTCGGACAGTATGAACACTGAAGCTTTCTTT | CASSTTSDSMNTEAFF
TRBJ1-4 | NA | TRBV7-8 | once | TGTGCCAGCAGCCCGAGGCCCGGTCTAGGTGAAAAACTGTTTTTT | CASSPRPGLGEKLFF
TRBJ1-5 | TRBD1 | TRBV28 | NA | TGTGCCAGCAGTTGGGACAGGGGGCGCGGGCCCCAGCATTTT | CASSWDRGRGPQHF
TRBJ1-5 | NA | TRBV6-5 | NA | TGTGCCAGCAGTCCTTCCGGGGGCAATCAGCCCCAGCATTTT | CASSPSGGNQPQHF
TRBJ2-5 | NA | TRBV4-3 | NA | TGCGCCAGCTCTTCCTCGGCACTAGAAGAAGAGACCCAGTACTTC | CASSSSALEEETQYF
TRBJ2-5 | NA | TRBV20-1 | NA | TGCAGTGCTAGTTATCAGGGGCAAGAGACCCAGTACTTC | CSASYQGQETQYF